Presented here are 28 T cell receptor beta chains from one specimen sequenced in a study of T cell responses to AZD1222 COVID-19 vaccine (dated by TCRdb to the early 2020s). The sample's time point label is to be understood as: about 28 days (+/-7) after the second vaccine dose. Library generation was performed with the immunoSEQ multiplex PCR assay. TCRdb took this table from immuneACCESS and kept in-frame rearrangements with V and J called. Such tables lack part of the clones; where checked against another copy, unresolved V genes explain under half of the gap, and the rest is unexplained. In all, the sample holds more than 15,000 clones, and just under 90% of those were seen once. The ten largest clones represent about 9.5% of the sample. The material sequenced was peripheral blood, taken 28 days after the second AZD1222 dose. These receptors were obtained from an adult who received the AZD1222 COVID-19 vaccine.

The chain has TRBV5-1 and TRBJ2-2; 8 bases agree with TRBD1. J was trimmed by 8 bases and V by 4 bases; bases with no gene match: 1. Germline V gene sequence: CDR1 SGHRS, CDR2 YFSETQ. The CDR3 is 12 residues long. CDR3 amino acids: CASSGQGGELFF. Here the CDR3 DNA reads TGCGCCAGCAGCGGACAGGGAGGGGAGCTGTTTTTT.

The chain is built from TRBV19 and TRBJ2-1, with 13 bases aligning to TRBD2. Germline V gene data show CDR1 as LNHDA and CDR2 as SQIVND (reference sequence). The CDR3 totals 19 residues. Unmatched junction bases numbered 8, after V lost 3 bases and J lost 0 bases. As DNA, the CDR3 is TGTGCCAGTAGTATTCAACTAGCGGGAGGGCTCGGCTCCTACAATGAGCAGTTCTTC. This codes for CASSIQLAGGLGSYNEQFF.

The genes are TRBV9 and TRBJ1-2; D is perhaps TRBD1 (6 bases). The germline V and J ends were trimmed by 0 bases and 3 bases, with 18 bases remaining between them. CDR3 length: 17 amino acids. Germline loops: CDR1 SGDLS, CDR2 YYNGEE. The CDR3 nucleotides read TGTGCCAGCAGCGTAGATTATTTGAGGGGGGTGGACTATGGCTACACCTTC. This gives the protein CASSVDYLRGVDYGYTF.

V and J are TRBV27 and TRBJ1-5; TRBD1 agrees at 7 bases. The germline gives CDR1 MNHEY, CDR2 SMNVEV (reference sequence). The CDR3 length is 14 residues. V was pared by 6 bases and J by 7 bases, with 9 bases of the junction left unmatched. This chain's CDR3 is CASRNTGEGQPQHF. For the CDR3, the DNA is TGTGCCAGCAGGAATACAGGGGAAGGGCAGCCCCAGCATTTT.

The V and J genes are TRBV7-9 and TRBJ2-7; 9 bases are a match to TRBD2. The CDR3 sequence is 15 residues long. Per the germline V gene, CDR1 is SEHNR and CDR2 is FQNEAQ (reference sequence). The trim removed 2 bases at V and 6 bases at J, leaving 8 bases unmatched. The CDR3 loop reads CASSLSAGGPGEQYF. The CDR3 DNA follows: TGTGCCAGCAGCTTATCGGCGGGAGGGCCTGGCGAGCAGTACTTC. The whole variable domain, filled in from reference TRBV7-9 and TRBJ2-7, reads DTGVSQNPRHKITKRGQNVTFRCDPISEHNRLYWYRQTLGQGPEFLTYFQNEAQLEKSRLLSDRFSAERPKGSFSTLEIQRTEQGDSAMYLCASSLSAGGPGEQYFGPGTRLTVT.

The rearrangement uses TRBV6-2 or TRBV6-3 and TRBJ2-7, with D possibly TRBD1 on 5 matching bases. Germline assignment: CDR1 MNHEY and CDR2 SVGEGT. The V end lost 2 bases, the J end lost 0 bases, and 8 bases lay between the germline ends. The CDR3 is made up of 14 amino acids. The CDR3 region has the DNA TGTGCCAGCAGTTACAGGGGCCACTCCTACGAGCAGTACTTC. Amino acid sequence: CASSYRGHSYEQYF.

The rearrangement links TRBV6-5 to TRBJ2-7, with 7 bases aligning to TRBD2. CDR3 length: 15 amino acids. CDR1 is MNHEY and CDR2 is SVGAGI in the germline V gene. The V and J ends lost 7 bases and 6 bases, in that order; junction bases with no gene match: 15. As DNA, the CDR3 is TGTGCCAGCACCCCCCCAGGACTAGGCTTTCGCGAGCAGTACTTC. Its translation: CASTPPGLGFREQYF.

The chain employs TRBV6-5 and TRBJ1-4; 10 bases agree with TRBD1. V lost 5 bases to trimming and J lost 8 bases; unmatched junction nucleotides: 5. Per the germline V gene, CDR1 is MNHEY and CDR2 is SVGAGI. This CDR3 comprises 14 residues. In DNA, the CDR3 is TGTGCCAGCAGTCCGGGACAGGGGAACGAAAAACTGTTTTTT. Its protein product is CASSPGQGNEKLFF.

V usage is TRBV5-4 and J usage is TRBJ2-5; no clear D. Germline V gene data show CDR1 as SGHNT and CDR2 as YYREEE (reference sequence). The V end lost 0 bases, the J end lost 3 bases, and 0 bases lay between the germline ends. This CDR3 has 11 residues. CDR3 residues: CASSLEETQYF. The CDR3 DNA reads TGTGCCAGCAGCTTGGAAGAGACCCAGTACTTC.

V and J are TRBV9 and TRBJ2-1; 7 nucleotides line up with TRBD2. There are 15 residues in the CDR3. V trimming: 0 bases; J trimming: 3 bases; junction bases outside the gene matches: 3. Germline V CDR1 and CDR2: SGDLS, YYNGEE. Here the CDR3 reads CASSVAASGYNEQFF. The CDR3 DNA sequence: TGTGCCAGCAGCGTAGCGGCTAGCGGCTACAATGAGCAGTTCTTC.

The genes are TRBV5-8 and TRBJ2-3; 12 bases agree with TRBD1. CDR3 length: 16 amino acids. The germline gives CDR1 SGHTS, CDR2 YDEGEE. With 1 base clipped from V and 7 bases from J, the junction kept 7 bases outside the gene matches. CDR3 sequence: CASSLRRDRGPHTQYF. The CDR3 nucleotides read TGTGCCAGCAGCTTGAGAAGGGACAGGGGGCCTCATACGCAGTATTTT.

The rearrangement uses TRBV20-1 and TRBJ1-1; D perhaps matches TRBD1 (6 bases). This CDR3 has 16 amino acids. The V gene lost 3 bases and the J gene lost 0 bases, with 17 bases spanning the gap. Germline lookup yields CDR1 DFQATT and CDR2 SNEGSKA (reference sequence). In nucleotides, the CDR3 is TGCAGTGCTAGTAGGGGGTTCGGAACTATGAACACTGAAGCTTTCTTT. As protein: CSASRGFGTMNTEAFF.

The CDR3: CASSPGQNYGYTF. CDR3 in DNA: TGTGCCAGCAGCCCGGGACAGAACTATGGCTACACCTTC. The rearrangement joins TRBV11-1 to TRBJ1-2; 7 nucleotides agree with TRBD1. The CDR3 covers 13 residues. CDR1 and CDR2 (germline): SGHAT, FQDESV (reference sequence). Trimming cost V 5 bases and J 2 bases; bases outside gene matches: 2. Using reference TRBV11-1 and TRBJ1-2 for the parts outside the CDR3, the full variable domain is EAEVAQSPRYKITEKSQAVAFWCDPISGHATLYWYRQILGQGPELLVQFQDESVVDDSQLPKDRFSAERLKGVDSTLKIQPAELGDSAMYLCASSPGQNYGYTFGSGTRLTVV.

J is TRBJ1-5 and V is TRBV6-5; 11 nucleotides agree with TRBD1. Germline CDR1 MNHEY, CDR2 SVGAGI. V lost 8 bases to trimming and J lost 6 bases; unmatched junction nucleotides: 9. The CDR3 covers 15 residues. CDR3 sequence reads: CASYQDRGRAQPQHF. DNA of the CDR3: TGTGCCAGCTATCAGGACAGGGGGCGCGCTCAGCCCCAGCATTTT.

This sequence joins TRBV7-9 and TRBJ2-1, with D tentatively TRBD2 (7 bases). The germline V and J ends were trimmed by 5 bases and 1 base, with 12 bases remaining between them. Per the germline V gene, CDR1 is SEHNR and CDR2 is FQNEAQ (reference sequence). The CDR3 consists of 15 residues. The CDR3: CASSPRGASYNEQFF. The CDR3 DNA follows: TGTGCCAGCAGCCCTCGGGGGGCGTCCTACAATGAGCAGTTCTTC.

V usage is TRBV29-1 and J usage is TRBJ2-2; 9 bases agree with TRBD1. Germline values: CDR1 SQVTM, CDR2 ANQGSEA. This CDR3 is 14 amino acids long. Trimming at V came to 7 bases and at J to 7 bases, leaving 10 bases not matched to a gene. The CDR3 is CSAKRTGDIGELFF. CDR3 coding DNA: TGCAGCGCGAAAAGGACAGGGGATATCGGGGAGCTGTTTTTT.

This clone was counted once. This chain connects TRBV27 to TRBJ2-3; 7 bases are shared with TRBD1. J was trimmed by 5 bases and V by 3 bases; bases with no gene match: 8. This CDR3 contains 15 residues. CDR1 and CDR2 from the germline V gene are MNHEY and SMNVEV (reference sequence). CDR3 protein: CASSFAPGGRDTQYF. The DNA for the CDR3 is TGTGCCAGCAGTTTCGCACCAGGGGGACGAGATACGCAGTATTTT.

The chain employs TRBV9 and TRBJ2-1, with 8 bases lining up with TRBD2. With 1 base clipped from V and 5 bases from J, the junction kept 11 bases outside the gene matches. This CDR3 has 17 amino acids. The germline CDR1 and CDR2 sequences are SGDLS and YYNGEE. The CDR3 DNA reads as TGTGCCAGCAGCGTATCCACCCGGGGGGGCCAAAACAATGAGCAGTTCTTC. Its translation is CASSVSTRGGQNNEQFF.

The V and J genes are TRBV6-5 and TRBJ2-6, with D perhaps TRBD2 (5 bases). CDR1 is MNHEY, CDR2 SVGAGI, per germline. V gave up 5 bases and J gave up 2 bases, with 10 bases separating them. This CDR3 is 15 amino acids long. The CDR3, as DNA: TGTGCCAGCAGTCGAGGGCGGCCTGGGGCCAACGTCCTGACTTTC. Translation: CASSRGRPGANVLTF.

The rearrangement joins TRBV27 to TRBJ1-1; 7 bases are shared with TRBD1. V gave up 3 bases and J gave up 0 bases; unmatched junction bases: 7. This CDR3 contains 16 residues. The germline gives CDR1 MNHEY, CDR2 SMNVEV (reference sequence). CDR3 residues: CASSFSGGVMNTEAFF. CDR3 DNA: TGTGCCAGCAGTTTCTCAGGGGGTGTCATGAACACTGAAGCTTTCTTT.

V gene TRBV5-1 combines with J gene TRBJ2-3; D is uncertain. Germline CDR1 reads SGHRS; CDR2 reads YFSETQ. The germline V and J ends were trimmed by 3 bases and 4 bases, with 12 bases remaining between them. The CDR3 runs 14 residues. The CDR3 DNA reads TGCGCCAGCAGCTCCGATCCAGTTGCAGATACGCAGTATTTT. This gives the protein CASSSDPVADTQYF. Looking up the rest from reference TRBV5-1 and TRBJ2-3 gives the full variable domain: KAGVTQTPRYLIKTRGQQVTLSCSPISGHRSVSWYQQTPGQGLQFLFEYFSETQRNKGNFPGRFSGRQFSNSRSEMNVSTLELGDSALYLCASSSDPVADTQYFGPGTRLTVL.

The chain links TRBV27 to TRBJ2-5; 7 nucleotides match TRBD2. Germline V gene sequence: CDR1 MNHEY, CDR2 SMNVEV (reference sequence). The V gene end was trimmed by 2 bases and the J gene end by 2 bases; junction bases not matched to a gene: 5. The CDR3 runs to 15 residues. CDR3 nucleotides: TGTGCCAGCAGTTTAGGCGGGGGAGGACAAGAGACCCAGTACTTC. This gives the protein CASSLGGGGQETQYF.

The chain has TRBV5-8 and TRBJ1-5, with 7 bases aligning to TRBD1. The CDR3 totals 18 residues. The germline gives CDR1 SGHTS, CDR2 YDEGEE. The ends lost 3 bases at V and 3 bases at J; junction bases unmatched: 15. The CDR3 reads CASSSGIVTGAANQPQHF. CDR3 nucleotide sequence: TGTGCCAGCAGCTCCGGAATCGTTACAGGGGCGGCCAATCAGCCCCAGCATTTT.

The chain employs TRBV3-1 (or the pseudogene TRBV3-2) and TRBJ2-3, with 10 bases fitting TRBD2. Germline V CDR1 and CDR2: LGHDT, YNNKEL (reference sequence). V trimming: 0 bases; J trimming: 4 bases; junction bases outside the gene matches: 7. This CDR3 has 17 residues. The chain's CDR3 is CASSQDRGLATADTQYF. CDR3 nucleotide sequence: TGTGCCAGCAGCCAAGATCGGGGACTAGCGACGGCAGATACGCAGTATTTT.

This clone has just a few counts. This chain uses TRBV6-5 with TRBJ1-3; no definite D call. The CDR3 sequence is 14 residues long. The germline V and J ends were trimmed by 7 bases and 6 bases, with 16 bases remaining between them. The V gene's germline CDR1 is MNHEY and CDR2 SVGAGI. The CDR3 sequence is CASKVPTGTNTIYF. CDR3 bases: TGTGCCAGCAAGGTTCCGACTGGAACAAACACCATATATTTT.

CDR3 sequence: CASSEAGLIYNEQFF. The CDR3 DNA reads as TGTGCCAGTAGTGAGGCAGGCCTAATCTACAATGAGCAGTTCTTC. The chain is built from TRBV19 and TRBJ2-1; D uncertain. CDR1 and CDR2 (germline): LNHDA, SQIVND (reference sequence). V was shortened by 5 bases and J by 3 bases, with 14 bases between the two germline ends. The CDR3 sequence is 15 residues long.

CDR3 sequence: CASLSPAGRGYTF. CDR3 coding DNA: TGTGCCAGCTTATCTCCGGCAGGCCGCGGCTACACCTTC. The chain has TRBV2 and TRBJ1-2, with D unresolved. The length of the CDR3 is 13 residues. The ends were cut back, 8 bases at V and 8 bases at J, with 18 bases in the middle. CDR1 SNHLY and CDR2 FYNNEI come from the germline V gene.

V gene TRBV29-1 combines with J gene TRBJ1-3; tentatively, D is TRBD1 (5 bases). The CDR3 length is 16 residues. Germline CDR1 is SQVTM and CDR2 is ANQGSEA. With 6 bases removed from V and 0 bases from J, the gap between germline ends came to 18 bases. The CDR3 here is CSVFDPGQLSGNTIYF. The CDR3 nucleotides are TGCAGCGTCTTCGACCCCGGACAACTCTCTGGAAACACCATATATTTT.